These 23 T cell receptor beta chains were all obtained from the same sample, sequenced in a study of T cell responses to AZD1222 COVID-19 vaccine. Sequencing used immunoSEQ multiplex PCR; TCRdb keeps in-frame clones, though not all of them. This table has about 130,000 clones, about 87% appearing once. Specimen: peripheral blood, collected on day 0 of AZD1222 vaccination. These receptors were obtained from an adult in good health.

The chain recombines TRBV5-6 with TRBJ2-7; D is perhaps TRBD1 or TRBD2 (5 bases each). V was shortened by 5 bases and J by 6 bases, with 18 bases between the two germline ends. The V gene's germline CDR1 is SGHDT and CDR2 YYEEEE. The CDR3 covers 14 residues. CDR3 coding DNA: TGTGCCAGCAGTTGGGAAGGGGACGAGGTCGAGCAGTACTTC. It codes for CASSWEGDEVEQYF.

The gene calls are TRBV5-6 and TRBJ2-7; no definite D call. Trimming left V 2 bases short and J 0 bases short, with 12 bases between. The CDR3 has 15 residues. The germline CDR1 and CDR2 sequences are SGHDT and YYEEEE. CDR3 protein: CASSFLGQSSYEQYF. The DNA for the CDR3 is TGTGCCAGCAGCTTTCTTGGCCAAAGCTCCTACGAGCAGTACTTC.

This rearrangement joins TRBV5-1 to TRBJ1-3, with 8 nucleotides matching TRBD1. Losses at the gene ends were 5 bases for V and 1 base for J; bases not matched to a gene: 5. Germline CDR1 and CDR2: SGHRS and YFSETQ. The CDR3 sequence is 15 residues long. The DNA for the CDR3 is TGCGCCAGCAGTTACGGGACAGGTTCTGGAAACACCATATATTTT. Its translation: CASSYGTGSGNTIYF.

The rearrangement joins TRBV7-9 to TRBJ1-4; TRBD1 aligns across 7 bases. The CDR3 runs to 15 residues. Germline trimming cut 4 bases from V and 2 bases from J; bases unmatched to any gene: 4. Germline-derived CDR1 and CDR2 are SEHNR and FQNEAQ (reference sequence). Here the CDR3 reads CASSSTGSTNEKLFF. As DNA, the CDR3 is TGTGCCAGCAGCTCGACAGGGTCGACTAATGAAAAACTGTTTTTT.

The gene calls are TRBV23-1 and TRBJ1-5; 8 nucleotides agree with TRBD1. TRBV23-1 is recorded as an ORF, its role being uncertain. This CDR3 has 17 residues. V lost 2 bases, J lost 5 bases, and 11 bases stayed unmatched. The CDR3 is CASSQPDRGSCYQPQHF. Written as DNA, the CDR3 is TGCGCCAGCAGTCAACCCGACAGGGGTAGTTGCTATCAGCCCCAGCATTTT.

This rearrangement joins TRBV2 to TRBJ1-1; D ambiguous. There are 13 residues in the CDR3. Germline V CDR1 and CDR2: SNHLY, FYNNEI. Trimming left V 3 bases short and J 0 bases short, with 5 bases between. Here the CDR3 DNA reads TGTGCCAGCAGTGAGGCTATGAACACTGAAGCTTTCTTT. Translation: CASSEAMNTEAFF.

This chain uses TRBV27 with TRBJ2-3; 9 bases are shared with TRBD2. Germline V gene data show CDR1 as MNHEY and CDR2 as SMNVEV (reference sequence). The CDR3 totals 20 residues. The V gene end was trimmed by 3 bases and the J gene end by 0 bases; junction bases not matched to a gene: 16. The CDR3 reads CASSFGGLIAGVFSTDTQYF. The DNA for the CDR3 is TGTGCCAGCAGTTTTGGCGGTTTGATAGCGGGAGTCTTTAGCACAGATACGCAGTATTTT.

CDR3: CASSQEGRQRNEKLFF. The CDR3 DNA reads TGTGCCAGCAGCCAGGAGGGCCGACAGAGAAATGAAAAACTGTTTTTT. The chain is built from TRBV5-8 and TRBJ1-4; weak D call: TRBD1 (5 bases). Germline assignment: CDR1 SGHTS and CDR2 YDEGEE. This CDR3 region has 16 residues. V lost 4 bases and J lost 5, with 18 bases in between.

V and J are TRBV7-3 and TRBJ1-1; D call uncertain. The CDR3 spans 13 residues. V dropped 1 base and J dropped 0 bases, with 3 bases sitting between them. Germline V gives CDR1 SGHTA, CDR2 FQGTGA. The CDR3 protein is CASSLSLNTEAFF. The CDR3 bases are TGTGCCAGCAGCTTAAGTTTGAACACTGAAGCTTTCTTT.

This clone was seen once. The CDR3 loop reads CASSGEGGGLFGNTIYF. The CDR3 DNA reads as TGTGCCAGCAGCGGAGAGGGTGGGGGTTTATTTGGAAACACCATATATTTT. The chain employs TRBV9 and TRBJ1-3; the D gene is possibly TRBD1 (5 bases). V dropped 3 bases and J dropped 3 bases, with 19 bases sitting between them. This CDR3 spans 17 amino acids. Germline V lookup: CDR1 SGDLS, CDR2 YYNGEE.

V usage is TRBV25-1 and J usage is TRBJ1-1; D not resolved. The CDR3 is 12 residues long. V lost 2 bases and J lost 11, with 12 bases in between. Germline CDR1 reads MGHDK; CDR2 reads SYGVNS. This CDR3 reads CASSEGLLRAFF. The CDR3 nucleotides read TGTGCCAGCAGTGAAGGGCTATTAAGGGCTTTCTTT.

The chain carries TRBV2 and TRBJ2-7; the D is unclear. Looked up from germline, CDR1 is SNHLY and CDR2 is FYNNEI. The V gene lost 0 bases and the J gene lost 4 bases, with 10 bases spanning the gap. The CDR3 is made up of 14 amino acids. CDR3 loop: CASSEARGRYEQYF. The CDR3 DNA reads TGTGCCAGCAGTGAAGCTCGAGGCCGATACGAGCAGTACTTC. Looking up the rest from reference TRBV2 and TRBJ2-7 gives the full variable domain: EPEVTQTPSHQVTQMGQEVILRCVPISNHLYFYWYRQILGQKVEFLVSFYNNEISEKSEIFDDQFSVERPDGSNFTLKIRSTKLEDSAMYFCASSEARGRYEQYFGPGTRLTVT.

This chain links TRBV7-9 with TRBJ1-1; tentatively, D is TRBD1 (5 bases). The CDR3 is 16 residues long. V lost 5 bases and J 0 bases, leaving 16 bases between the germline ends. The germline V gene has CDR1 SEHNR and CDR2 FQNEAQ (reference sequence). The CDR3 sequence: CASSAGRLVLNTEAFF. The CDR3 DNA is TGTGCCAGCAGCGCGGGACGGCTGGTGTTGAACACTGAAGCTTTCTTT.

The CDR3 is CASSPGPQGRNEQYF. CDR3 in DNA: TGTGCCAGCAGCCCAGGTCCGCAGGGTCGGAACGAGCAGTACTTC. The rearrangement links TRBV11-2 to TRBJ2-7; tentative D call: TRBD1 (5 bases). The germline V gene encodes CDR1 SGHAT and CDR2 FQNNGV. CDR3 length: 15 amino acids. The V gene lost 5 bases and the J gene lost 5 bases, with 19 bases spanning the gap.

V and J are TRBV19 and TRBJ1-3; possibly TRBD1 for D (5 bases). Trimming removed 5 bases from V and 7 bases from J, with 15 bases in between. Germline V gene data show CDR1 as LNHDA and CDR2 as SQIVND (reference sequence). CDR3 size: 14 residues. The CDR3 coding sequence is TGTGCCAGTAGTGACAAGGGGCTGGGGAACACCATATATTTT. It translates to CASSDKGLGNTIYF.

The chain is built from TRBV5-1 and TRBJ1-4, with D maybe TRBD1 (5 bases). CDR1 SGHRS and CDR2 YFSETQ come from the germline V gene. Trimming shortened V by 0 bases and J by 0 bases, and 12 bases separated the two germline ends. This CDR3 region has 17 residues. The CDR3 loop reads CASSLVDSLTTNEKLFF. The CDR3 DNA follows: TGCGCCAGCAGCTTGGTTGACAGTTTAACAACTAATGAAAAACTGTTTTTT.

The CDR3 DNA is TGCGCCAGCAGCCAAGATATTCGGCAGGACGGCACTGAAGCTTTCTTT. Translation: CASSQDIRQDGTEAFF. The chain carries TRBV4-3 and TRBJ1-1; D uncertain. Germline CDR1 and CDR2: LGHNA and YSLEER. V lost 0 bases and J 4 bases, leaving 15 bases between the germline ends. The CDR3 has 16 amino acids.

The chain carries TRBV7-2 and TRBJ2-1; tentative D call: TRBD2 (6 bases). Trimming took off 7 bases at V and 0 bases at J, with 13 bases between the two ends. Germline-derived CDR1 and CDR2 are SGHTA and FQGNSA. The CDR3 is 15 residues long. CDR3 protein: CASTSSASSYNEQFF. The CDR3 DNA follows: TGTGCCAGCACCTCTAGCGCGAGCTCCTACAATGAGCAGTTCTTC.

The chain is built from TRBV6-1 and TRBJ1-6; D ambiguous. V shed 1 base and J shed 12 bases, with 4 bases lying between them. This CDR3 has 11 amino acids. Germline V lookup: CDR1 MNHNS, CDR2 SASEGT. The CDR3 DNA reads as TGTGCCAGCAGTGAAGTAAGACCCCTCCACTTT. It encodes CASSEVRPLHF.

The chain uses TRBV12-3 or TRBV12-4 and TRBJ1-1; D not resolved. This CDR3 contains 13 residues. The V and J ends lost 3 bases and 4 bases respectively, with 9 bases between them. This chain's CDR3 is CASSFLGSTEAFF. CDR3 DNA: TGTGCCAGCAGTTTTCTTGGGAGCACTGAAGCTTTCTTT.

The chain joins TRBV9 to TRBJ1-1; the match to TRBD1 covers 11 bases. The CDR3 has 17 amino acids. Trimming took 3 bases from V and 0 from J; bases not matched to a gene: 7. Germline V gene lookup returns CDR1 SGDLS and CDR2 YYNGEE. The DNA for the CDR3 is TGTGCCAGCAGCGACGGACAGGGGGCAGGTTTGAACACTGAAGCTTTCTTT. It codes for CASSDGQGAGLNTEAFF.

This rearrangement joins TRBV19 to TRBJ1-2; 7 bases line up with TRBD1. This CDR3 region has 15 residues. The germline CDR1 and CDR2 sequences are LNHDA and SQIVND (reference sequence). V lost 6 bases to trimming and J lost 5 bases; unmatched junction nucleotides: 12. CDR3 protein: CASRAGTALGYGYTF. CDR3 nucleotide sequence: TGTGCCAGTAGAGCCGGGACAGCACTTGGGTATGGCTACACCTTC.

The V and J genes are TRBV5-1 and TRBJ2-2; the match to TRBD1 covers 8 bases. The CDR3 consists of 14 residues. Trimming took 7 bases from V and 7 from J; bases not matched to a gene: 9. Germline values: CDR1 SGHRS, CDR2 YFSETQ. CDR3 in amino acids: CASRTGSGSGELFF. DNA of the CDR3: TGCGCCAGCCGGACAGGGTCCGGCAGCGGGGAGCTGTTTTTT.